This note documents a single TCR beta chain sequence. These data belong to a study of memory CD4+ T cells and cytomegalovirus serostatus. Single viable CD3+CD4+CD8-CD45RO+ cells were sorted as the memory CD4+ T cells. The V and J ends lost 3 bases and 1 base respectively, with 9 bases between them. The CDR3 has 14 residues. CDR1 is KGHSH and CDR2 is LQKENI in the germline V gene. The assay was immunoSEQ multiplex PCR, and TCRdb's table has in-frame clones only and misses some. The data contain approximately 61,000 clones, roughly 80% of them singletons. The chain employs TRBV18 and TRBJ1-1; possibly TRBD1 for D (6 bases). Input material: memory CD4+ T cells from blood. The TCR comes from an adult in good health and CMV-seronegative. Some clones in this sample may be carry-over from other donors' samples. CDR3 sequence: CASSPTQGNTEAFF. CDR3 DNA sequence: TGTGCCAGCTCACCGACACAGGGGAACACTGAAGCTTTCTTT.